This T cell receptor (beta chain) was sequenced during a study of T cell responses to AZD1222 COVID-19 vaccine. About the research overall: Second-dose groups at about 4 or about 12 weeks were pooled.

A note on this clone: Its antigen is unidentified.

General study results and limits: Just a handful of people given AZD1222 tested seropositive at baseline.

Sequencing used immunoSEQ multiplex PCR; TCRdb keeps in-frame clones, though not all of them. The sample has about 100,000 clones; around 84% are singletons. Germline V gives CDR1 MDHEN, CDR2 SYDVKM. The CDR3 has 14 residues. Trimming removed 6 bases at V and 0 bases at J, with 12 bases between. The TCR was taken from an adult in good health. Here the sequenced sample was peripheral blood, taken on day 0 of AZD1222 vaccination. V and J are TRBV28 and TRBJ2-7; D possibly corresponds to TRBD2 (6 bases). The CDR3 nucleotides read TGTGCCAGCAGCCGACCCGGGAGCTCCTACGAGCAGTACTTC. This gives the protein CASSRPGSSYEQYF.